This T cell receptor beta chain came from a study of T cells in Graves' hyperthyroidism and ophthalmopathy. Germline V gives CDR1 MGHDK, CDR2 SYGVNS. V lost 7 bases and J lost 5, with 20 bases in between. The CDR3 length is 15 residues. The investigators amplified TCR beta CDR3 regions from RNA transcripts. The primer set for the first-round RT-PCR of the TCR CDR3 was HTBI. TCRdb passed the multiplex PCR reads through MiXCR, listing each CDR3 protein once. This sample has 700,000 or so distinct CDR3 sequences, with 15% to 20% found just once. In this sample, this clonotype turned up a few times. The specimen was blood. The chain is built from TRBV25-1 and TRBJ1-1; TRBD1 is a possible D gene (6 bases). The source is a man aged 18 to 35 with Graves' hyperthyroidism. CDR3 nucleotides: TGTGCCAGCACCCCTGCGAGGACAGTTCCAACTGAAGCTTTCTTT. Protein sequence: CASTPARTVPTEAFF.